This is a list of T cell receptor beta chains from one sample in a study of HIV-infected patients and healthy controls. Each CDR3 protein is one row after TCRdb ran MiXCR on the 5' RACE reads. The sample holds approximately 11,000 distinct CDR3 sequences, less than 11% seen once. The sequences come from blood, collected before antiretroviral therapy. Source of these receptors: an adult with HIV infection. Each CDR3 is given with its conserved first and last residue. Fields, in order: clone size, J gene, D gene, V gene, CDR3 protein, CDR3 DNA. D genes are given only for firm matches. Size is stated for part of the rows, as once, few or many counts, or as a class when the clone is expanded.

clone_size: .; j_call: TRBJ2-1; d_call: .; v_call: TRBV25-1; cdr3_aa: CASSVQTEYNEQFF; cdr3_nt: TGTGCCAGCAGTGTCCAGACAGAGTACAATGAGCAGTTCTTC
clone_size: few; j_call: TRBJ1-2; d_call: .; v_call: TRBV29-1; cdr3_aa: CSVDSYGYTF; cdr3_nt: TGCAGCGTGGACAGTTATGGCTACACCTTC
clone_size: many; j_call: TRBJ2-7; d_call: .; v_call: TRBV7-9; cdr3_aa: CASSFWGRGRNEQYF; cdr3_nt: TGTGCCAGCAGCTTTTGGGGCCGCGGTAGAAACGAGCAGTACTTC
clone_size: many; j_call: TRBJ2-7; d_call: TRBD1; v_call: TRBV7-8; cdr3_aa: CASSGGQGRYEQYF; cdr3_nt: TGTGCCAGCAGCGGGGGACAGGGGAGGTACGAGCAGTACTTC
clone_size: many; j_call: TRBJ2-5; d_call: .; v_call: TRBV6-2/TRBV6-3; cdr3_aa: CASGTTGGGYLPQYQETQYF; cdr3_nt: TGTGCCAGCGGAACCACAGGGGGGGGTTATTTACCCCAGTACCAAGAGACCCAGTACTTC
clone_size: many; j_call: TRBJ2-5; d_call: .; v_call: TRBV25-1; cdr3_aa: CASAQGRETQYF; cdr3_nt: TGTGCCAGCGCTCAGGGGAGAGAGACCCAGTACTTC
clone_size: .; j_call: TRBJ2-5; d_call: .; v_call: TRBV20-1; cdr3_aa: CSALKGASGETQYF; cdr3_nt: TGCAGTGCCCTGAAGGGGGCTAGCGGGGAGACCCAGTACTTC
clone_size: many; j_call: TRBJ1-2; d_call: .; v_call: TRBV6-5; cdr3_aa: CASSYALVGGTYYGYTF; cdr3_nt: TGTGCCAGCAGTTACGCCCTAGTTGGGGGCACGTACTATGGCTACACCTTC
clone_size: many; j_call: TRBJ1-2; d_call: .; v_call: TRBV30; cdr3_aa: CAWSVQGHYGYTF; cdr3_nt: TGTGCCTGGAGTGTACAGGGACACTATGGCTACACCTTC
clone_size: many; j_call: TRBJ2-7; d_call: .; v_call: TRBV20-1; cdr3_aa: CSARHRENSLEQYF; cdr3_nt: TGCAGTGCTAGACACCGGGAAAATAGTCTGGAGCAGTACTTC
clone_size: medium-sized; j_call: TRBJ1-2; d_call: .; v_call: TRBV9; cdr3_aa: CASSPSGTANYGYTF; cdr3_nt: TGTGCCAGCAGCCCTAGCGGAACAGCTAACTATGGCTACACCTTC
clone_size: many; j_call: TRBJ1-1; d_call: TRBD1; v_call: TRBV18; cdr3_aa: CASSPATGGVGTEAFF; cdr3_nt: TGTGCCAGCTCCCCCGCGACAGGGGGCGTCGGCACTGAAGCTTTCTTT
clone_size: .; j_call: TRBJ1-4; d_call: .; v_call: TRBV6-1; cdr3_aa: CASSEQEIKLFF; cdr3_nt: TGTGCCAGCAGTGAACAAGAGATAAAACTGTTTTTT
clone_size: many; j_call: TRBJ2-7; d_call: .; v_call: TRBV25-1; cdr3_aa: CASPGPHEQYF; cdr3_nt: TGTGCCAGCCCCGGGCCCCACGAGCAGTACTTC
clone_size: few; j_call: TRBJ2-1; d_call: .; v_call: TRBV7-2; cdr3_aa: CASSLPSEVSNEQFF; cdr3_nt: TGTGCCAGCAGCTTACCCTCCGAGGTGTCCAATGAGCAGTTCTTC
clone_size: once; j_call: TRBJ2-1; d_call: .; v_call: TRBV15; cdr3_aa: CATSRPPSTEQFF; cdr3_nt: TGTGCCACCAGCAGACCTCCTAGCACTGAGCAGTTCTTC
clone_size: many; j_call: TRBJ2-7; d_call: TRBD2; v_call: TRBV2; cdr3_aa: CASRARGSSYEQYF; cdr3_nt: TGTGCCAGCAGGGCGCGGGGGAGCTCCTACGAGCAGTACTTC
clone_size: many; j_call: TRBJ2-2; d_call: .; v_call: TRBV6-5; cdr3_aa: CASSYDSVGTGELFF; cdr3_nt: TGTGCCAGCAGTTACGACAGTGTCGGTACCGGGGAGCTGTTTTTT
clone_size: .; j_call: TRBJ2-3; d_call: TRBD2; v_call: TRBV4-2; cdr3_aa: CASSQLSGGRTSTDTHYF; cdr3_nt: TGTGCCAGCAGCCAACTTAGCGGGGGCCGGACTAGCACAGATACGCACTATTTT
clone_size: large; j_call: TRBJ2-7; d_call: .; v_call: TRBV7-9; cdr3_aa: CASSFDYRYEQYF; cdr3_nt: TGTGCCAGCAGCTTCGACTACCGCTACGAGCAGTACTTC
clone_size: many; j_call: TRBJ2-1; d_call: TRBD1; v_call: TRBV29-1; cdr3_aa: CSLGEGGSEQFF; cdr3_nt: TGCAGCCTAGGTGAAGGGGGCAGTGAGCAGTTCTTC
clone_size: many; j_call: TRBJ2-2; d_call: .; v_call: TRBV9; cdr3_aa: CASSVGDMNTGELFF; cdr3_nt: TGTGCCAGCAGCGTAGGGGACATGAACACCGGGGAGCTGTTTTTT
clone_size: many; j_call: TRBJ2-4; d_call: .; v_call: TRBV7-6; cdr3_aa: CASSLAPTIVGIQYF; cdr3_nt: TGTGCCAGCAGCTTAGCCCCAACAATAGTGGGCATTCAGTACTTC
clone_size: few; j_call: TRBJ1-5; d_call: TRBD1; v_call: TRBV6-5; cdr3_aa: CASSYRQGFGNQPQHF; cdr3_nt: TGTGCCAGCAGTTATAGACAGGGTTTCGGCAATCAGCCCCAGCATTTT